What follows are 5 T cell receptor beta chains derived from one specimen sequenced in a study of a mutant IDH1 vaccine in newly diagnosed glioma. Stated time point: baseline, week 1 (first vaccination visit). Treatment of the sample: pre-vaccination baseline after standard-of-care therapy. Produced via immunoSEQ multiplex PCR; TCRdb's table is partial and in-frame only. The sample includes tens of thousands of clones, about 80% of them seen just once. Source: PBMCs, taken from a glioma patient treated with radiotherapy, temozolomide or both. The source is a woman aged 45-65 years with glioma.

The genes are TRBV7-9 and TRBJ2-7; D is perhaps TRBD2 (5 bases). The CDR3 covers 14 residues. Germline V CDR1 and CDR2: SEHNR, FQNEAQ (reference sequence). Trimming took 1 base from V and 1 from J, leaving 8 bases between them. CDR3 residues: CASSLGGLSYEQYF. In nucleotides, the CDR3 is TGTGCCAGCAGCTTAGGAGGGCTATCCTACGAGCAGTACTTC.

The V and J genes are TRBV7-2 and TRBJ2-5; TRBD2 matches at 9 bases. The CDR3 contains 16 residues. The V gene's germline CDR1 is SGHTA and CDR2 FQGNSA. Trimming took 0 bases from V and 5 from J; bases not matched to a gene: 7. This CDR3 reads CASSLAAGGPRETQYF. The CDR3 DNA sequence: TGTGCCAGCAGCTTAGCGGCGGGGGGGCCTCGGGAGACCCAGTACTTC.

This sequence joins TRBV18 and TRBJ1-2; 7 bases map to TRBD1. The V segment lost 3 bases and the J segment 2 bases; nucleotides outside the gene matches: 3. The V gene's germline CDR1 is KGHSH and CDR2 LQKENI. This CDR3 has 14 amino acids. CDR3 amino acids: CASSPTGDNYGYTF. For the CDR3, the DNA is TGTGCCAGCTCACCTACAGGGGACAACTATGGCTACACCTTC.

For the CDR3, the DNA is TGTGCCAGCAGTTTATCGAACGAGCAGTACTTC. Its translation: CASSLSNEQYF. The V gene is TRBV28, the J gene TRBJ2-7; no clear D gene. V shed 1 base and J shed 5 bases, with 3 bases lying between them. Germline values: CDR1 MDHEN, CDR2 SYDVKM. The CDR3 has 11 residues.

The CDR3 bases are TGTGCCAGCAGCTTAGATACTGGAAACACCATATATTTT. This gives the protein CASSLDTGNTIYF. The V call is TRBV11-2, the J call TRBJ1-3; no firm D call. Trimming stripped 0 bases from V and 2 bases from J, with 2 bases between. The CDR3 totals 13 residues. The V gene's germline CDR1 is SGHAT and CDR2 FQNNGV. The whole variable domain, remainder taken from reference TRBV11-2 and TRBJ1-3, is EAGVAQSPRYKIIEKRQSVAFWCNPISGHATLYWYQQILGQGPKLLIQFQNNGVVDDSQLPKDRFSAERLKGVDSTLKIQPAKLEDSAVYLCASSLDTGNTIYFGEGSWLTVV.